Presented here are 17 T cell receptor beta chains from one specimen sequenced in a study of CD8+CD57+ T cells in acquired aplastic anemia. Profiling of TCR beta VDJ combinations and CDR3 sequences used genomic DNA as template. TCRdb ran MiXCR on the reads and lists one entry per CDR3 protein. The sample contains under 200,000 distinct CDR3 sequences, about two thirds of which appear only once. CD8+CD57+ cell expansion, shown by flow cytometry, had occurred in the patients selected for sequencing. Sequences were obtained from sorted CD4+, CD8+, or CD8+CD57+ T cells (not recorded which) from PBMCs. Every receptor here comes from a human donor with aplastic anemia.

V and J are TRBV6-4 and TRBJ2-5, with 8 positions matching TRBD2. Germline CDR1 reads MRHNA; CDR2 reads SNTAGT. CDR3 size: 16 residues. With V trimmed by 2 bases and J by 4 bases, 9 bases remained unmatched. In DNA form, the CDR3 reads TGTGCCAGCAGTGACCTCGGGACTAGTTTATCAGAGACCCAGTACTTC. This gives the protein CASSDLGTSLSETQYF.

This clonotype was observed a handful of times. This chain links TRBV5-1 with TRBJ1-5, with TRBD1 as a possible D gene (5 bases). The CDR3 length is 12 residues. Germline V gene sequence: CDR1 SGHRS, CDR2 YFSETQ. V lost 10 bases to trimming and J lost 4 bases, with 12 bases between them. The chain's CDR3 is CAVGGGNQPQHF. CDR3 DNA: TGCGCCGTCGGGGGGGGAAATCAGCCCCAGCATTTT. Full variable domain (missing parts from reference TRBV5-1 and TRBJ1-5): KAGVTQTPRYLIKTRGQQVTLSCSPISGHRSVSWYQQTPGQGLQFLFEYFSETQRNKGNFPGRFSGRQFSNSRSEMNVSTLELGDSALYLCAVGGGNQPQHFGDGTRLSIL.

This clonotype appeared a few times. In DNA, the CDR3 is TGCAGTGCTGAAGGGGGTTTTAGGAACACCGGGGAGCTGTTTTTT. This codes for CSAEGGFRNTGELFF. The chain is built from TRBV20-1 and TRBJ2-2; tentatively, D is TRBD1 (6 bases). The CDR3 loop spans 15 amino acids. V lost 5 bases and J lost 1, with 14 bases in between. CDR1 DFQATT and CDR2 SNEGSKA come from the germline V gene (reference sequence).

CDR3 nucleotides: TGCAGCGTTGTACGGAACACTGAAGCTTTCTTT. Residues: CSVVRNTEAFF. The rearrangement uses TRBV29-1 and TRBJ1-1, with unresolved D. The CDR3 length is 11 residues. V was trimmed by 4 bases and J by 1 base, leaving 4 bases between them. Germline V CDR1 and CDR2: SQVTM, ANQGSEA.

V usage is TRBV10-3 and J usage is TRBJ2-2; no definite D call. V was pared by 6 bases and J by 4 bases, with 6 bases between. Germline values: CDR1 ENHRY, CDR2 SYGVKD. There are 12 residues in the CDR3. The CDR3 is CAISERTGELFF. Written as DNA, the CDR3 is TGTGCCATCAGCGAGCGCACCGGGGAGCTGTTTTTT.

V and J are TRBV4-3 and TRBJ2-1; 10 bases are a match to TRBD1. The trim removed 4 bases at V and 9 bases at J, leaving 15 bases unmatched. The germline CDR1 and CDR2 sequences are LGHNA and YSLEER. This CDR3 comprises 17 residues. CDR3 bases: TGCGCCAGCAGCCCATTATGGGGGGACAGGGGATTGGGTGAGCAGTTCTTC. Amino acids: CASSPLWGDRGLGEQFF.

As for this clonotype: Sequence at one end of the junction differs from germline and may be a read error. J is TRBJ2-1 and V is TRBV7-2; 11 positions agree with TRBD2. This CDR3 has 14 amino acids. The germline CDR1 and CDR2 sequences are SGHTA and FQGNSA. The CDR3 DNA reads TGTGCCAGCAGGTTAGCGGGAGGGAAGAATGAGCAGTTCTTC. This sequence encodes CASRLAGGKNEQFF.

The chain carries TRBV20-1 and TRBJ2-7, with 12 bases lining up with TRBD1. This CDR3 has 16 amino acids. CDR1 is DFQATT, CDR2 SNEGSKA, per germline (reference sequence). V dropped 4 bases and J dropped 3; count of bases not matched to a gene: 10. CDR3 bases: TGCAGTGCTATGCTGGGACAGGGGGCTTTCAGCTACGAGCAGTACTTC. Encoded protein: CSAMLGQGAFSYEQYF.

V usage is TRBV20-1 and J usage is TRBJ1-6, with 8 bases identical to TRBD1. The germline V gene encodes CDR1 DFQATT and CDR2 SNEGSKA (reference sequence). This CDR3 contains 17 residues. The V segment lost 4 bases and the J segment 1 base; nucleotides outside the gene matches: 9. The CDR3 coding sequence is TGCAGTGCTATCAACAAACAGGGGGTGTCCTATAATTCACCCCTCCACTTT. Translation gives CSAINKQGVSYNSPLHF.

This chain joins TRBV7-9 and TRBJ2-7; TRBD2 matches 13 bases. CDR1 and CDR2 (germline): SEHNR, FQNEAQ (reference sequence). J was trimmed by 6 bases and V by 8 bases; bases with no gene match: 13. CDR3 length equals 16 residues. CDR3 bases: TGTGCCAGCGGGAGGGTGGGGACTAGCGGGATTCCCGAGCAGTACTTC. It codes for CASGRVGTSGIPEQYF.

The V gene is TRBV5-4, the J gene TRBJ2-7; D gene uncertain. The CDR3 is 12 amino acids. The V gene's germline CDR1 is SGHNT and CDR2 YYREEE (reference sequence). V lost 4 bases to trimming and J lost 5 bases, with 10 bases between them. The CDR3 sequence: CASSPNFDEQYF. CDR3 sequence (DNA): TGTGCCAGCAGCCCGAACTTCGACGAGCAGTACTTC.

This clonotype occurred a few times. The chain carries TRBV5-4 and TRBJ1-2; TRBD1 matches 10 bases. The CDR3 is made up of 13 amino acids. CDR1 and CDR2 from the germline V gene are SGHNT and YYREEE (reference sequence). J was trimmed by 8 bases and V by 9 bases; bases with no gene match: 10. The CDR3, as DNA: TGTGCCATTCGACAGGGGGCATCGGACGGCTACACCTTC. Translation gives CAIRQGASDGYTF.

At least ten counts were recorded for this clonotype. The chain recombines TRBV6-4 with TRBJ2-1, with 7 bases identical to TRBD2. The ends lost 6 bases at V and 6 bases at J; junction bases unmatched: 5. The CDR3 is 13 amino acids. Germline values: CDR1 MRHNA, CDR2 SNTAGT. The CDR3 DNA reads TGTGCCAGCAGCCCCGGGACTACCAATGAGCAGTTCTTC. This encodes CASSPGTTNEQFF.

The chain links TRBV6-4 to TRBJ2-2; D may be TRBD1 (7 bases). Germline V gene sequence: CDR1 MRHNA, CDR2 SNTAGT. The CDR3 runs to 13 residues. Trimming took off 8 bases at V and 3 bases at J, with 10 bases between the two ends. The CDR3 DNA follows: TGTGCCAGCCAGGGGGGCGACACCGGGGAGCTGTTTTTT. Translating it yields CASQGGDTGELFF.

The J gene is TRBJ2-7, the V gene TRBV29-1, with unresolved D. Germline loops: CDR1 SQVTM, CDR2 ANQGSEA. The CDR3 loop spans 13 amino acids. V lost 6 bases and J 4 bases, leaving 16 bases between the germline ends. This CDR3 is CSVTNGGAYEQYF. CDR3 sequence (DNA): TGCAGCGTCACGAACGGTGGAGCATACGAGCAGTACTTC.

This clonotype was seen at least ten times. The chain uses TRBV12-3 or TRBV12-4 and TRBJ2-7; no definite D call. V was clipped by 6 bases and J by 1 base, with 7 bases between them. This CDR3 contains 12 residues. The CDR3 DNA follows: TGTGCCAGCAGCTTGACTTCCTACGAGCAGTACTTC. Its translation is CASSLTSYEQYF.

The chain carries TRBV7-6 and TRBJ1-6, with D possibly TRBD1 on 5 matching bases. The V gene lost 9 bases and the J gene lost 7 bases, with 13 bases spanning the gap. There are 13 residues in the CDR3. Germline V gene sequence: CDR1 SGHVS, CDR2 FNYEAQ. CDR3 nucleotides: TGTGCCAGTACTGGGGCAGCCAATTCACCCCTCCACTTT. Its translation: CASTGAANSPLHF.